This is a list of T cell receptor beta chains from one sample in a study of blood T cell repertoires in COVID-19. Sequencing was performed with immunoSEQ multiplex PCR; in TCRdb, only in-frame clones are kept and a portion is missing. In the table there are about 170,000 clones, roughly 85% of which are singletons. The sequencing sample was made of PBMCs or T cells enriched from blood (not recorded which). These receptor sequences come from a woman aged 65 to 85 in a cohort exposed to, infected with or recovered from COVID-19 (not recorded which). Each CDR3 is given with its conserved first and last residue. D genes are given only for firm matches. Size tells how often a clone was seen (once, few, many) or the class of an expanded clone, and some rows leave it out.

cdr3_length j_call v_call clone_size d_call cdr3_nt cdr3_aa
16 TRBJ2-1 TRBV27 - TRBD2 TGTGCCAGCAAATCAAGCAGCGGGAGGGCAAACAATGAGCAGTTCTTC CASKSSSGRANNEQFF
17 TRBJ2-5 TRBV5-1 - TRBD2 TGCGCCAGCAGCCCCCGGGGGGGATTCCGAGGGGGAGAGACCCAGTACTTC CASSPRGGFRGGETQYF
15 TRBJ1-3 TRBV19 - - TGTGCCAGTAGTATCCGCTCTAGCTCTGGAAACACCATATATTTT CASSIRSSSGNTIYF
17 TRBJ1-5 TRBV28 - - TGTGCCAGCAGTTCAAAGCCTCCGACAGGATACAATCAGCCCCAGCATTTT CASSSKPPTGYNQPQHF
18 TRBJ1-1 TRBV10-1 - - TGCGCCAGCAGCACGGCCAGAGTGGGGAGGGGGAAGAACACTGAAGCTTTCTTT CASSTARVGRGKNTEAFF
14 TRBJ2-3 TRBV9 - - TGTGCCAGCAGCGTAGGAACCAGGGCAGATACGCAGTATTTT CASSVGTRADTQYF
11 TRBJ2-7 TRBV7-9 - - TGTGCCAGCAGCTCACAGGGCGAGCAGTACTTC CASSSQGEQYF
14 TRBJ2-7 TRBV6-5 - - TGTGCCAGCAGTTACAGTGGCCTTACCTACGAGCAGTACTTC CASSYSGLTYEQYF
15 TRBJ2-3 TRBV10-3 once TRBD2 TGTGCCATCAGTGATCTAGCGGGAGCGGCAGATACGCAGTATTTT CAISDLAGAADTQYF
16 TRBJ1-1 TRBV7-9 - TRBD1 TGTGCCAGCAGCTCACTAGCCGCCGACAGGGGGATTCGGGCTTTCTTT CASSSLAADRGIRAFF
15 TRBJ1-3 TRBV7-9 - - TGTGCCAGCAGCTTATCTACAGGGCGTGGAAACACCATATATTTT CASSLSTGRGNTIYF
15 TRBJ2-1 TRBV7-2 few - TGTGCCAGCAGCTTAGAGCCTAGCTCCTACAATGAGCAGTTCTTC CASSLEPSSYNEQFF
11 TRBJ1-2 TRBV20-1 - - TGCAGTGCTAGTCACAGGGATGGCTACACCTTC CSASHRDGYTF
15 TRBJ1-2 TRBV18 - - TGTGCCAGCTCACCAGGAGGGGACCGCTTTTATGGCTACACCTTC CASSPGGDRFYGYTF
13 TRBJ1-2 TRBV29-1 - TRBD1 TGCAGCGTCAGACAGGGGGCCGGCTATGGCTACACCTTC CSVRQGAGYGYTF
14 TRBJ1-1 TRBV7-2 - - TGTGCCAGCATCCCAGGGGCGCGGAACACTGAAGCTTTCTTT CASIPGARNTEAFF
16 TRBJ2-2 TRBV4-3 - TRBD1 TGCGCCAGCAGCTTCCGCGCGGACAGGGGTACCGGGGAGCTGTTTTTT CASSFRADRGTGELFF
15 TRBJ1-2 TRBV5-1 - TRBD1 TGCGCCAGCAGCTTCCAAGTACAGGGGGTCGGTGGCTACACCTTC CASSFQVQGVGGYTF
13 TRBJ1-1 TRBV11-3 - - TGTGCCAGCAGCTTAAACTTCAACACTGAAGCTTTCTTT CASSLNFNTEAFF
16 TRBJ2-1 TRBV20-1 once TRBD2 TGCAGTGCTAGTGGGAGCGGGAGTTCCTCCTACAATGAGCAGTTCTTC CSASGSGSSSYNEQFF
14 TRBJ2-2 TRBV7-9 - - TGTGCCAGCAATGGTGTGAGGGACACCGGGGAGCTGTTTTTT CASNGVRDTGELFF
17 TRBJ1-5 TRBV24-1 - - TGTGCCACCAGTGATTCTAGTTCCGTTTTTAGCAATCAGCCCCAGCATTTT CATSDSSSVFSNQPQHF
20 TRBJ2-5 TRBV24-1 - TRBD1 TGTGCCACCAGTGATTACGGTCAAATACTTGGGGACAGCCTACAAGAGACCCAGTACTTC CATSDYGQILGDSLQETQYF
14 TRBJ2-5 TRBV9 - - TGTGCCAGCAGCCCCCTTCCGAGTGGAGAGACCCAGTACTTC CASSPLPSGETQYF
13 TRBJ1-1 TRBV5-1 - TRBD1 TGCGCCAGCAGCTTGCCCGACAGGGGAGGAGCTTTCTTT CASSLPDRGGAFF
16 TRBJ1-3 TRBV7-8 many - TGTGCCAGCAGCTCGAGGGTCAGCCGGACGGGAAACACCATATATTTT CASSSRVSRTGNTIYF
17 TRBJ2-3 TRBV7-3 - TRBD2 TGTGCCAGCAGCTTAAGCACGGCGGGAGGGAGCACAGATACGCAGTATTTT CASSLSTAGGSTDTQYF
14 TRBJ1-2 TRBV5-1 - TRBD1 TGCGCCAGCAGACCGGACAGGGGAGACTATGGCTACACCTTC CASRPDRGDYGYTF
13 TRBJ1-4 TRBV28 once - TGTGCCAGCAGTCTCGGACATCAAGAAAAACTGTTTTTT CASSLGHQEKLFF
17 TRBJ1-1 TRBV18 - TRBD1 TGTGCCAGCTCACCCCAGGGGGTTCGAATCGGGAACACTGAAGCTTTCTTT CASSPQGVRIGNTEAFF
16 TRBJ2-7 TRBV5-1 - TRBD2 TGCGCCAGCAGCTTCAACCCGGGACTAGTGGTCTACGAGCAGTACTTC CASSFNPGLVVYEQYF
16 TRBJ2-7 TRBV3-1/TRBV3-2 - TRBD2 TGTGCCAGCAGCCGCGTACCCGGACTAGCGCCTCACGAGCAGTACTTC CASSRVPGLAPHEQYF
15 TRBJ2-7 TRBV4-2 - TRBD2 TGTGCCAGCAGCCAAGATGTCGGGAGGGCGTACGAGCAGTACTTC CASSQDVGRAYEQYF
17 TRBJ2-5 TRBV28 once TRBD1 TGTGCCAGCGGTATGAGCCTTAGGACAGGGGGCAGGGAGACCCAGTACTTC CASGMSLRTGGRETQYF
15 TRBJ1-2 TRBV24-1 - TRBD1 TGTGCCACCAGTGACTCCGGCCAGGGGGCCTATGGCTACACCTTC CATSDSGQGAYGYTF
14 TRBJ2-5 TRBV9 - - TGTGCCAGCAGCGCGAGCGGAGTTCAAGAGACCCAGTACTTC CASSASGVQETQYF
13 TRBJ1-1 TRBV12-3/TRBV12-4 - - TGTGCCAGCAGTTTGGGCCGGGGGACTGAAGCTTTCTTT CASSLGRGTEAFF
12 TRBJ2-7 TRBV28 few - TGTGCCAGCAAGACGGGCTCCTACGAGCAGTACTTC CASKTGSYEQYF
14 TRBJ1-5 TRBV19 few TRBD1 TGTGCCAGTAGTATACAGGGGGCAGAGCAGCCCCAGCATTTT CASSIQGAEQPQHF
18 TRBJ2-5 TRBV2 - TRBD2 TGTGCCAGCAGTGAAAGGCACCTAGCGGGTGGGCATAAAGAGACCCAGTACTTC CASSERHLAGGHKETQYF
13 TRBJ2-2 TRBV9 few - TGTGCCAGCAGCGTAGCGTTTACCGGGGAGCTGTTTTTT CASSVAFTGELFF